At least ten counts were recorded for the clone carrying this TCR beta chain. The SP2 primer and nested alpha and beta constant region primers amplified ligated cDNA in four rounds. TCRdb reprocessed the UMI-ligation and nested PCR reads via MiXCR and lists one record per CDR3 protein. The sample contains more than 30,000 distinct CDR3 sequences, approximately 9.9% of which appear only once. The data derive from a study of naive and memory T cell subsets. This sample's treatment: skin biopsy from PPD injection site in Mantoux-positive individual. A UMI-containing oligonucleotide was joined by 3' ligation to the TCR cDNA template. The trim removed 5 bases at V and 5 bases at J, leaving 9 bases unmatched. Germline CDR1 and CDR2: DFQATT and SNEGSKA (reference sequence). The CDR3 spans 14 residues.

The sequence was collected from an adult in good health. The V gene is TRBV20-1, the J gene TRBJ2-3; 8 bases match TRBD2. The sequencing used skin, collected from a tuberculin skin test site. DNA for the CDR3: TGCAGTGCTTTACTAGCGGAGGCGGGAGATACGCAGTATTTT. It specifies CSALLAEAGDTQYF.